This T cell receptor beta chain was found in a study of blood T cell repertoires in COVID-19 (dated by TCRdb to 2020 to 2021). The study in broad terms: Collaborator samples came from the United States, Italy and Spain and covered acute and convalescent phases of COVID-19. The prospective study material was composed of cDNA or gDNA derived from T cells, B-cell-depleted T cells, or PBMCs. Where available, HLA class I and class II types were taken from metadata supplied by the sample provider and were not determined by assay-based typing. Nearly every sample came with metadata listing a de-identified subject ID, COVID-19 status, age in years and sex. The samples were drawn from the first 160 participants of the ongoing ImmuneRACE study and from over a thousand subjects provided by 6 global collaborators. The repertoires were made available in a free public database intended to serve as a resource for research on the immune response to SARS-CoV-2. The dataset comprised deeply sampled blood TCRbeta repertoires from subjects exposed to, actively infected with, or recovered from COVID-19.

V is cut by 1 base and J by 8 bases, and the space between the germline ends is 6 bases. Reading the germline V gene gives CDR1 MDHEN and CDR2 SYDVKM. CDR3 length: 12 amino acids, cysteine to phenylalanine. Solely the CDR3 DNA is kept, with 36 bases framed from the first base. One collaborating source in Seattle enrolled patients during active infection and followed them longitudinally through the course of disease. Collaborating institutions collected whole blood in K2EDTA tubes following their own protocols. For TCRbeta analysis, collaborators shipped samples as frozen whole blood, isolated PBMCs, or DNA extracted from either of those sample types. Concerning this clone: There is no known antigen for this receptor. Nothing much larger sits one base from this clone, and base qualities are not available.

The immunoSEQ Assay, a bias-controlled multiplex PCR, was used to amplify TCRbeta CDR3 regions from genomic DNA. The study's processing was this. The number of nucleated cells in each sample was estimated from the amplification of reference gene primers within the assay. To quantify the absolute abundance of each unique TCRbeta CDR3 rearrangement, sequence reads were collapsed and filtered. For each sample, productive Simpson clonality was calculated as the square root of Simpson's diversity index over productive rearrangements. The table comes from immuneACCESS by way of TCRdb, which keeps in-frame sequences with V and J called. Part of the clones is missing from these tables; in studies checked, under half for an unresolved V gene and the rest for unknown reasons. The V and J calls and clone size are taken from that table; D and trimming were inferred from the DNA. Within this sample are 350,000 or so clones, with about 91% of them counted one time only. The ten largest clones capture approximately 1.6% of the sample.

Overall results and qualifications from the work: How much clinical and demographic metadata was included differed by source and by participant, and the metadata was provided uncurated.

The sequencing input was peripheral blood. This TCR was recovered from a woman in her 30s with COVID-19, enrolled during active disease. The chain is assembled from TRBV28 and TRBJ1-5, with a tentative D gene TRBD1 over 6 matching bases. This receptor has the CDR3 CASSLSGEPQHF. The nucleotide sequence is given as TGTGCCAGCAGTTTATCAGGGGAGCCCCAGCATTTT.